This section outlines one TCR beta chain sequence together with its context. The table came from immunoSEQ multiplex PCR; TCRdb's copy has only in-frame clones and leaves some out. This sample has fewer than 400,000 clones, with about 61% found just once. V lost 3 bases and J lost 0, with 15 bases in between. The CDR3 totals 16 residues. In germline, CDR1 is SGHRS, CDR2 YFSETQ. The sample originates from a study of cytotoxic CD8 clonotypes in ibrutinib-treated CLL. The chain combines TRBV5-1 with TRBJ2-5, with D possibly matching TRBD2 (5 bases). The sample consisted of PBMCs, taken after 36 months of ibrutinib treatment. This TCR derives from a human donor with chronic lymphocytic leukemia. As DNA, the CDR3 is TGCGCCAGCAGCTGGACCGGGAACCAGTACCAAGAGACCCAGTACTTC. Encoded protein: CASSWTGNQYQETQYF. Based on the CDR3 plus reference TRBV5-1 and TRBJ2-5, the full variable domain is KAGVTQTPRYLIKTRGQQVTLSCSPISGHRSVSWYQQTPGQGLQFLFEYFSETQRNKGNFPGRFSGRQFSNSRSEMNVSTLELGDSALYLCASSWTGNQYQETQYFGPGTRLLVL.